This T cell receptor (beta chain) was retrieved from a study of shared clonotypes between healthy human individuals. Study observations and caveats: With few donors, the genetic and exposure-history diversity represented was limited. Lower generation probabilities were found for non-shared clonotypes than for those shared by all four donors.

Per germline, CDR1 KGHSH and CDR2 LQKENI. Losses at the gene ends were 4 bases for V and 4 bases for J; bases not matched to a gene: 7. The CDR3 totals 17 residues. A remark on this clone: Its antigen remains unidentified.

Generated by immunoSEQ multiplex PCR, the TCRdb table keeps only in-frame clones and is missing some. Of some 2,400,000 clones listed, roughly 95% are singletons. Sequences were obtained from naive CD4+ T cells sorted from blood. Sample subset: CD45RA+ positively selected. This receptor was identified in a man aged 18 to 30 in good health. V gene TRBV18 combines with J gene TRBJ2-6; TRBD2 matches at 10 bases. CDR3 sequence: CASSRAGGPSGANVLTF. In DNA, the CDR3 is TGTGCCAGCTCACGAGCGGGAGGGCCCTCCGGGGCCAACGTCCTGACTTTC.